This T cell receptor beta chain is drawn from a study of blood T cell repertoires in COVID-19. This CDR3 contains 15 residues. Germline V lookup: CDR1 MNHEY, CDR2 SMNVEV (reference sequence). V was trimmed by 6 bases and J by 4 bases, leaving 16 bases between them. Here immunoSEQ multiplex PCR was the method, and the copy in TCRdb shows in-frame clones only, minus some. The sample has fewer than 300,000 clones, roughly nine tenths seen once. This TCR derives from a man aged 55 to 70 who had recovered from COVID-19. The material sequenced was peripheral blood. The chain recombines TRBV27 with TRBJ1-5; no reliable D call. The CDR3 nucleotides are TGTGCCAGCAGCCTTATCCAGTCGGGAAATCAGCCCCAGCATTTT. Amino acid sequence: CASSLIQSGNQPQHF.